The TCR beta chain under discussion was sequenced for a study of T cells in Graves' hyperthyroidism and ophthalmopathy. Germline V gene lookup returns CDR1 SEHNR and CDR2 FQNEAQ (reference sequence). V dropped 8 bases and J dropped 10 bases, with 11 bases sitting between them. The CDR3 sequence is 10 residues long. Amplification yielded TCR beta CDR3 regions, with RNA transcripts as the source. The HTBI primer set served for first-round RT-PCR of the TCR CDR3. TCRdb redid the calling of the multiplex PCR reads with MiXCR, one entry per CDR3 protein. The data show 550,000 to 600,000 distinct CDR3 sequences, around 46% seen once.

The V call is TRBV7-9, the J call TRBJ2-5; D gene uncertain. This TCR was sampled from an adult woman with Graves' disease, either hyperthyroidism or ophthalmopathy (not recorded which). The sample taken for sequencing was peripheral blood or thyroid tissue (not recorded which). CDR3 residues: CASGDRGQYF. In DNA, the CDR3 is TGTGCCAGCGGAGATCGAGGCCAGTACTTC. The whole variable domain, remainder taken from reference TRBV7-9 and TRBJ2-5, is DTGVSQNPRHKITKRGQNVTFRCDPISEHNRLYWYRQTLGQGPEFLTYFQNEAQLEKSRLLSDRFSAERPKGSFSTLEIQRTEQGDSAMYLCASGDRGQYFGPGTRLLVL.